The clone carrying this T cell receptor (beta chain) was observed a few times. The antigen remains undetermined. TCRbeta library preparation incorporated unique molecular identifiers. MiXCR was run by TCRdb on the PCR reads, yielding one entry per CDR3 protein. The sample lists about 58,000 distinct CDR3 sequences, approximately 46% occurring once. These data are taken from a study of T-cell reconstitution after alpha-beta-depleted transplantation in children. Study-level results: From newly produced T cells came most of the T-cell counts and diversity one year after transplant. Several hundred graft clones that had expanded were reportedly the source of alpha-beta T cells about two months after transplant.

The starting material was PBMCs, mostly from graft donor cells, obtained 360 days after TCRalphabeta/CD19-depleted stem cell transplant. This TCR derives from a male patient under 18 who had a stem cell transplant for acute lymphoblastic leukemia, so the T cells may come from the graft donor.

CDR3: CASSKARTGELFF. CDR3 sequence (DNA): TGTGCCAGCAGCAAAGCGCGGACCGGGGAGCTGTTTTTT. The rearrangement joins TRBV21-1 to TRBJ2-2. TRBV21-1 is an annotated pseudogene. CDR3 size: 13 residues.